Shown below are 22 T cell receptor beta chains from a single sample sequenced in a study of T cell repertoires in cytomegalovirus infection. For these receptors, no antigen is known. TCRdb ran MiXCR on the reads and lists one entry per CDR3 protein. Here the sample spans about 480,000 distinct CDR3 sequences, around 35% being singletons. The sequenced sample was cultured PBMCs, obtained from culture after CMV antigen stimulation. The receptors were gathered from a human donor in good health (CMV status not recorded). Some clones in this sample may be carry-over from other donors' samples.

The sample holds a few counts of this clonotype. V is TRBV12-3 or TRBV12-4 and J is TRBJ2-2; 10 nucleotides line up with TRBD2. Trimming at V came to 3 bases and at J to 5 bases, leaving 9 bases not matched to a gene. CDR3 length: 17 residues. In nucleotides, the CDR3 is TGTGCCAGCAGTTTTACGTCACTAGCGGGATTTACCGGGGAGCTGTTTTTT. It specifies CASSFTSLAGFTGELFF.

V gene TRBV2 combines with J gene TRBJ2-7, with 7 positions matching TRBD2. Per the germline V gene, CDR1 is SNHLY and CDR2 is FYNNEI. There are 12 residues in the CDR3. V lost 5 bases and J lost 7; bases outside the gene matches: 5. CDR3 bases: TGTGCCAGCAGTAAGGGACTAAGTGAGCAGTACTTC. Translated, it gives CASSKGLSEQYF.

The CDR3 is CATSDPGQGWRESHNEQFF. CDR3 DNA: TGTGCCACCAGTGACCCGGGACAGGGTTGGCGGGAGTCCCACAATGAGCAGTTCTTC. The rearrangement joins TRBV24-1 to TRBJ2-1, with 9 bases that match TRBD1. CDR1 KGHDR and CDR2 SFDVKD come from the germline V gene. V shed 4 bases, J shed 5 bases, and the junction held 17 bases outside the gene matches. CDR3 size: 19 residues.

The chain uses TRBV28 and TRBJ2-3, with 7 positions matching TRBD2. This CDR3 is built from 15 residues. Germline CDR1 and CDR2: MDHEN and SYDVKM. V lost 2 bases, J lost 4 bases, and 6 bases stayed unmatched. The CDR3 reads CASSLSGAGADTQYF. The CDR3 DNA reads TGTGCCAGCAGTTTAAGTGGGGCGGGAGCAGATACGCAGTATTTT.

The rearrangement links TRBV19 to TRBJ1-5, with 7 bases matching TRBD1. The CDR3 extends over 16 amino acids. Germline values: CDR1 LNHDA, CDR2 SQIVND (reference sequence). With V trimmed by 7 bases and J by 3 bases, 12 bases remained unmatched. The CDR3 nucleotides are TGTGCCAGTATCAACTCCCTGGGACAGAACAATCAGCCCCAGCATTTT. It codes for CASINSLGQNNQPQHF. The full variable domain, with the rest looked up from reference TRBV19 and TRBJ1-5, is DGGITQSPKYLFRKEGQNVTLSCEQNLNHDAMYWYRQDPGQGLRLIYYSQIVNDFQKGDIAEGYSVSREKKESFPLTVTSAQKNPTAFYLCASINSLGQNNQPQHFGDGTRLSIL.

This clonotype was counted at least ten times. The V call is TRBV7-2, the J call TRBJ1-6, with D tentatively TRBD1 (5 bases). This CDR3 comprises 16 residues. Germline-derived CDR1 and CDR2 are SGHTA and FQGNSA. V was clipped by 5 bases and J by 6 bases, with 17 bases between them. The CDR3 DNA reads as TGTGCCAGCAGCCCTATCTCTGGGGCAGTTAATTCACCCCTCCACTTT. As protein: CASSPISGAVNSPLHF.

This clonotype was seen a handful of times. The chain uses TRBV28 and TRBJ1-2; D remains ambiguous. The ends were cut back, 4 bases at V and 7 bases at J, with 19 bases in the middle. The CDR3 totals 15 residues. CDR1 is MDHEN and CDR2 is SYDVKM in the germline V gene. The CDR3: CASSSPAKGIPGYTF. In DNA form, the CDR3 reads TGTGCCAGCAGTTCACCCGCCAAAGGGATTCCTGGCTACACCTTC.

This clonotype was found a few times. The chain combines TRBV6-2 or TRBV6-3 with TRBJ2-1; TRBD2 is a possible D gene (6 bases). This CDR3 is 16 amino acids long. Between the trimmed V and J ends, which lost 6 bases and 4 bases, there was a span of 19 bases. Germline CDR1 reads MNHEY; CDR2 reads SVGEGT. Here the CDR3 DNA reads TGTGCCAGCAGGACGGGGCGGAGGGTTTTTTACAATGAGCAGTTCTTC. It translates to CASRTGRRVFYNEQFF.

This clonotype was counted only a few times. For the CDR3, the DNA is TGTGCCAGCACTCCGACCGGGAGTAGCAATCAGCCCCAGCATTTT. Amino acid sequence: CASTPTGSSNQPQHF. This rearrangement joins TRBV12-3 or TRBV12-4 to TRBJ1-5; D is unresolved. Deletions cut 7 bases from V and 0 bases from J, with 13 bases between. The CDR3 contains 15 residues.

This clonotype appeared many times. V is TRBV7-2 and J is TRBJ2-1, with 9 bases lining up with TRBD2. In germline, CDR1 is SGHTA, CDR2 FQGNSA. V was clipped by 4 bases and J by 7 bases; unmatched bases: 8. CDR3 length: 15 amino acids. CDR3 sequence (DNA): TGTGCCAGCAGCTCCTTAGCGGGAGCGGGTAATGAGCAGTTCTTC. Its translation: CASSSLAGAGNEQFF.

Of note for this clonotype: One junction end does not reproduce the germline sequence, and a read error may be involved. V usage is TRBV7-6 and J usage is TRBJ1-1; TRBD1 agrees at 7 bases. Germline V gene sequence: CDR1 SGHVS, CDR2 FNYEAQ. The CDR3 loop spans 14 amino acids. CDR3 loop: CASSASGGNTQAFF. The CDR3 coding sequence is TGTGCCAGCAGCGCTTCAGGGGGGAACACTCAAGCTTTCTTT. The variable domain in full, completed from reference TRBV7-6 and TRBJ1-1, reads GAGVSQSPRYKVTKRGQDVALRCDPISGHVSLYWYRQALGQGPEFLTYFNYEAQQDKSGLPNDRFSAERPEGSISTLTIQRTEQRDSAMYRCASSASGGNTQAFFGQGTRLTVV.

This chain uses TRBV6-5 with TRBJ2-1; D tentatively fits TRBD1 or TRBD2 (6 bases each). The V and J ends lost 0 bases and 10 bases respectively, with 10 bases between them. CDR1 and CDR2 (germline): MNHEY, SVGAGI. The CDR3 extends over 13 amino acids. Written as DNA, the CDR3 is TGTGCCAGCAGTTACTCGAGGGGGGCAGAGCAGTTCTTC. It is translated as CASSYSRGAEQFF.

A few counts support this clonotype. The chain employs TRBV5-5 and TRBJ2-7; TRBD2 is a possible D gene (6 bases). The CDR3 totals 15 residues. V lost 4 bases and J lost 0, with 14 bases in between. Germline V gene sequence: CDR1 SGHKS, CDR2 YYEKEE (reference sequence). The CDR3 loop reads CASSLGLTNSYEQYF. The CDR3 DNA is TGTGCCAGCAGCCTGGGACTTACCAACTCCTACGAGCAGTACTTC.

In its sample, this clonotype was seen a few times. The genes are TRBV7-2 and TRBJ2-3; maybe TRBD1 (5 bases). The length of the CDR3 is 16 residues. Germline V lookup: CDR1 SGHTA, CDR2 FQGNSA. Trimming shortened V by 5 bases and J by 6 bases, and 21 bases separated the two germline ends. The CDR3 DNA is TGTGCCAGCAGCAAAAGAAGGCGGCAGGGTGAGGATACGCAGTATTTT. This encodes CASSKRRRQGEDTQYF.

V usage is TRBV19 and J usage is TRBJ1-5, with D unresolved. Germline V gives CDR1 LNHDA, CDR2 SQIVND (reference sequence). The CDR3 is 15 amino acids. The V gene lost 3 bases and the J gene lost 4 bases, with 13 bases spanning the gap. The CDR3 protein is CASSMRGSGNQPQHF. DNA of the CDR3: TGTGCCAGTAGTATGAGAGGGTCGGGGAATCAGCCCCAGCATTTT. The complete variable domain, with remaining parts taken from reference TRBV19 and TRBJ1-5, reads DGGITQSPKYLFRKEGQNVTLSCEQNLNHDAMYWYRQDPGQGLRLIYYSQIVNDFQKGDIAEGYSVSREKKESFPLTVTSAQKNPTAFYLCASSMRGSGNQPQHFGDGTRLSIL.

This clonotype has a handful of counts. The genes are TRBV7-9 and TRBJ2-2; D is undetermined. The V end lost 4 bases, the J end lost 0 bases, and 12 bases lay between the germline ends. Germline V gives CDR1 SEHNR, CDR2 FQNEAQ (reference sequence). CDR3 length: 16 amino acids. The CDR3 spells CASSSLDDANTGELFF. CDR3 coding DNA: TGTGCCAGCAGCTCCCTGGACGACGCGAACACCGGGGAGCTGTTTTTT.

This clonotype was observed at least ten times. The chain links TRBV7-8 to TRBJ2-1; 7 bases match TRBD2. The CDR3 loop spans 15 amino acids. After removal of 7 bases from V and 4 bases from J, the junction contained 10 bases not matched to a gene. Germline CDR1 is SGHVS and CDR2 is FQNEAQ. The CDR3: CASTEAGVSYNEQFF. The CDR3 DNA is TGTGCCAGCACCGAGGCGGGAGTCAGTTACAATGAGCAGTTCTTC.

This CDR3 reads CASSLASPQTQYF. CDR3 nucleotide sequence: TGTGCCAGCAGTTTGGCTAGCCCGCAGACCCAGTACTTC. The gene calls are TRBV28 and TRBJ2-5, with TRBD2 as a possible D gene (5 bases). Trimming took off 3 bases at V and 6 bases at J, with 11 bases between the two ends. CDR3 size: 13 residues. CDR1 and CDR2 (germline): MDHEN, SYDVKM.

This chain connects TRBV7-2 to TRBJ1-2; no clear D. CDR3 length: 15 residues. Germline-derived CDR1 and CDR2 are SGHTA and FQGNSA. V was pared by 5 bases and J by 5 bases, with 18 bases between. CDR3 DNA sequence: TGTGCCAGCAGCCGACGGATAATTCCGGATTATGGCTACACCTTC. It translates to CASSRRIIPDYGYTF.

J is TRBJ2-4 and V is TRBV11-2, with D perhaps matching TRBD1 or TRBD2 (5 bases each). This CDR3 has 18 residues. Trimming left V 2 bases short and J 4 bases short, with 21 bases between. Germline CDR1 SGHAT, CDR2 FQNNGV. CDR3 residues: CASSLTPGAGRTKNIQYF. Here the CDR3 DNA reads TGTGCCAGCAGCTTAACCCCTGGGGCAGGGAGAACGAAAAACATTCAGTACTTC.

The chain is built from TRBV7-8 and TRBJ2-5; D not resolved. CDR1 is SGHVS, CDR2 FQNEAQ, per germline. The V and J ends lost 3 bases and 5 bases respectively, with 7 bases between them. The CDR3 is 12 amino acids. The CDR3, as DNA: TGTGCCAGCAGCTTTGGGTTGGAGACCCAGTACTTC. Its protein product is CASSFGLETQYF.

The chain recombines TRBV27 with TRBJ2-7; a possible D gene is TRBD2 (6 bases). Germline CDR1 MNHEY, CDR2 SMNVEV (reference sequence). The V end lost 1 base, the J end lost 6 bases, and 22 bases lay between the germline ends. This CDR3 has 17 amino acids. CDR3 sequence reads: CASSLLSRPQLAGEQYF. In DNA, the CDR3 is TGTGCCAGCAGTTTATTAAGTCGGCCGCAACTAGCTGGCGAGCAGTACTTC.